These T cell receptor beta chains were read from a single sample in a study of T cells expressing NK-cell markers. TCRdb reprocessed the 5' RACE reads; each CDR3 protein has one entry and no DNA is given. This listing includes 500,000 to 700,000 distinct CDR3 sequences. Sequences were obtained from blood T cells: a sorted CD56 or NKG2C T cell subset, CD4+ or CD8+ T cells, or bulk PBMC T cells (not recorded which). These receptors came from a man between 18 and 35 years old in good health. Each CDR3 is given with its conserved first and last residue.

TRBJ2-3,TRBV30,CAWSLGNARTQYF
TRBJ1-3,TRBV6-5,CASTAGTGVGNTIYF
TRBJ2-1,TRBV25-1,CASSELAGGPPEQFF
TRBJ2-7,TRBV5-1,CASSFNDQGGEQYF
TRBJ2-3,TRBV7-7,CASSLAAGETDTQYF
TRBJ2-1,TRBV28,CASSLPGLASNEQFF
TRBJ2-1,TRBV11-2,CASSLAAVSSYNEQFF
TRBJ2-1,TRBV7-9,CASKREDYDDEQFF
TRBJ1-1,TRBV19,CASSREGMGTEAFF
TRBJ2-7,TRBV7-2,CASSYRRGGFYEQYF
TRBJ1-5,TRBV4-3,CASSEGTGRDQPQHF
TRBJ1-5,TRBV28,CASRPGGAQQPQHF
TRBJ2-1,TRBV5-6,CASSYRDEGYNEQFF
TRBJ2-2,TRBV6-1,CASSLRTSRNTGELFF
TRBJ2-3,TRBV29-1,CSWIGGSNPDTQYF
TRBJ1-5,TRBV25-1,CASILGREEGNQPQHF
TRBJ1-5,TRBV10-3,CAISERQLNQPQHF
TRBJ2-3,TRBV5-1,CASSDVTGSGPDTQYF
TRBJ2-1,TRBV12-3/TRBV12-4,CASSSPPRDLIEQFF
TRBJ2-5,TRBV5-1,CASSLVSSGVEETQYF
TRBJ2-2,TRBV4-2,CASRGRDVTGELFF
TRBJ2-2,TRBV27,CASSFSGLTGELFF
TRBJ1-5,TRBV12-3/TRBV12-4,CASSSLTGGNQPQHF